The clone carrying this T cell receptor beta chain has ten or more counts. One end of the junction fails to match germline, which may point to a read error. The CDR3 runs to 11 residues. Per germline, CDR1 SEHNR and CDR2 FQNEAQ (reference sequence). The data were taken from a study of glioma-infiltrating T cells. TCR alpha and beta CDR3 regions were amplified from RNA using iRepertoire nested multiplex PCR. One-step reverse transcription and amplification started from about 100-400 ng of tissue mRNA or PBMC total RNA. TCRdb used MiXCR to reprocess the multiplex PCR reads, holding one entry per CDR3 protein. Of around 190,000 distinct CDR3 sequences in the sample, roughly a third were seen once.

What was sequenced was glioma tissue, nonneoplastic brain tissue, or PBMCs (not recorded which). The clonotype originates from a human donor with low-grade glioma or glioblastoma, undergoing nonglioma brain surgery, or in good health (not recorded which). The rearrangement uses TRBV7-9 and TRBJ2-5; D may correspond to TRBD1 or TRBD2 (5 bases each). In DNA, the CDR3 is TGTGCCAGCGCATGGGGGTCGGCTTGGAACTTC. Translation gives CASAWGSAWNF.